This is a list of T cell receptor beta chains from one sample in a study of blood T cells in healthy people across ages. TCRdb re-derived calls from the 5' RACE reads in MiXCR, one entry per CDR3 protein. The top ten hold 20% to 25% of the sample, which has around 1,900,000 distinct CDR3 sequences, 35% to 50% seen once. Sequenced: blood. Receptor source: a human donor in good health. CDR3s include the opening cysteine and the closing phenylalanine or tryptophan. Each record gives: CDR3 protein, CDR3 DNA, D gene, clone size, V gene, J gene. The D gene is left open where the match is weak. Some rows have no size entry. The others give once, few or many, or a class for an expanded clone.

CASSQARDFRTDTQYF	TGTGCCAGCAGCCAAGCCAGGGACTTCCGCACAGATACGCAGTATTTT	.	.	TRBV3-1	TRBJ2-3
CASSLVVLQGLTQYF	TGTGCCAGCAGCTTAGTGGTCCTCCAGGGTCTAACGCAGTATTTT	.	.	TRBV7-2	TRBJ2-3
CASSQDKQFLNEKLFF	TGTGCCAGCAGCCAAGATAAACAGTTTTTGAATGAAAAACTGTTTTTT	.	.	TRBV4-2	TRBJ1-4
CAISEPDRSSSYEQYF	TGTGCCATCAGTGAGCCGGACAGGAGCAGCTCCTACGAGCAGTACTTC	TRBD1	few	TRBV10-3	TRBJ2-7
CSARGTGQSGEQYF	TGCAGTGCTAGAGGGACAGGGCAATCTGGAGAGCAGTACTTC	TRBD1	few	TRBV20-1	TRBJ2-7
CASSPRLALNTGELFF	TGCGCCAGCAGCCCCAGACTAGCTTTGAACACCGGGGAGCTGTTTTTT	TRBD2	.	TRBV10-2	TRBJ2-2
CSVAVFMNTEAFF	TGCAGCGTTGCAGTTTTCATGAACACTGAAGCTTTCTTT	.	few	TRBV29-1	TRBJ1-1
CASSFSASGGYNEQFF	TGTGCCAGCAGCTTCTCCGCTAGCGGGGGGTACAATGAGCAGTTCTTC	TRBD2	few	TRBV7-3	TRBJ2-1
CASSLTDRGLTETQYF	TGTGCCAGCAGCTTAACCGACAGGGGGCTTACGGAGACCCAGTACTTC	TRBD1	few	TRBV7-9	TRBJ2-5
CATSRFGLGQGYEQYF	TGTGCCACCAGCAGATTCGGGCTCGGACAGGGCTACGAGCAGTACTTC	TRBD1	few	TRBV15	TRBJ2-7
CASSEEGRLDGYTF	TGTGCCAGCAGTGAAGAGGGGCGTTTGGATGGCTACACCTTC	.	.	TRBV2	TRBJ1-2
CASSLEWRQPQHF	TGTGCCAGCAGCTTAGAGTGGCGTCAGCCCCAGCATTTT	.	.	TRBV7-2	TRBJ1-5
CASSYGTASREQYF	TGTGCCAGCAGCTATGGGACAGCTTCCCGCGAGCAGTACTTC	TRBD1	.	TRBV7-2	TRBJ2-7
CASSLAGLSGNTIYF	TGCGCCAGCAGCTTAGCCGGGCTCTCTGGAAACACCATATATTTT	.	.	TRBV7-2	TRBJ1-3
CVSARRVENQPQHF	TGTGTCAGCGCCAGAAGGGTTGAGAATCAGCCCCAGCATTTT	.	.	TRBV6-2/TRBV6-3	TRBJ1-5
CASNLGVGYGYTF	TGTGCCAGCAATCTCGGGGTTGGCTATGGCTACACCTTC	.	.	TRBV12-3/TRBV12-4	TRBJ1-2
CAISGGVQPLNTEAFF	TGTGCCATCAGTGGGGGGGTCCAACCGCTCAACACTGAAGCTTTCTTT	.	.	TRBV10-3	TRBJ1-1
CASRPPGGGWTYERYF	TGTGCCAGCAGACCCCCGGGAGGGGGTTGGACCTACGAGCGGTACTTC	TRBD2	.	TRBV6-2/TRBV6-3	TRBJ2-7
CATSRGEAYGYTF	TGTGCCACCAGCAGAGGGGAGGCCTATGGCTACACCTTC	.	.	TRBV15	TRBJ1-2
CASSSRSMAPERFF	TGTGCCAGCAGTTCTCGAAGTATGGCCCCAGAAAGGTTCTTC	.	many	TRBV28	TRBJ2-1
CSARDVDRGAEQYF	TGCAGTGCTAGAGATGTGGACAGGGGGGCCGAGCAGTACTTC	TRBD1	.	TRBV20-1	TRBJ2-7
CASSSWAGESSYEQYF	TGTGCCAGCAGCTCCTGGGCGGGGGAGAGCTCCTACGAGCAGTACTTC	TRBD2	.	TRBV11-2	TRBJ2-7
CSASTGSSGNTIYF	TGCAGTGCTTCAACAGGGAGCTCTGGAAACACCATATATTTT	.	.	TRBV20-1	TRBJ1-3
CASSQGAGGITDEQFF	TGTGCCAGCAGCCAAGGAGCCGGGGGGATTACAGATGAGCAGTTCTTC	TRBD2	few	TRBV4-2	TRBJ2-1
CSARAPDSKKNYGYTF	TGCAGTGCTAGAGCCCCTGACTCCAAAAAAAACTATGGCTACACCTTC	.	few	TRBV20-1	TRBJ1-2
CASSQDFAGMGETQYF	TGCGCCAGCAGCCAAGACTTCGCGGGGATGGGAGAGACCCAGTACTTC	.	few	TRBV4-3	TRBJ2-5
CSVLEGASNNEQFF	TGCAGCGTTCTTGAGGGGGCTTCAAACAATGAGCAGTTCTTC	TRBD1	few	TRBV29-1	TRBJ2-1
CASSEGREVLNNEQFF	TGTGCCAGCAGTGAGGGCAGGGAAGTTTTGAACAATGAGCAGTTCTTC	.	.	TRBV2	TRBJ2-1
CSVDRGLAAEAFF	TGCAGCGTTGACAGGGGACTGGCGGCTGAAGCTTTCTTT	.	.	TRBV29-1	TRBJ1-1
CASSQESGANTEAFF	TGCGCCAGCAGCCAAGAAAGTGGGGCGAACACTGAAGCTTTCTTT	.	.	TRBV4-3	TRBJ1-1